This T cell receptor (beta chain) came from a study of radiotherapy plus CTLA-4 blockade in lung cancer. Overall study findings and caveats: Expansion in blood of tumor-derived TCR clones was seen after radiotherapy plus ipilimumab.

Worth noting for this clone: Its antigen is unidentified.

Repertoires were generated with immunoSEQ multiplex PCR, while TCRdb's copy carries only in-frame clones and drops some. The sample holds about 67,000 clones, about 72% seen once. CDR1 and CDR2 from the germline V gene are SGHAT and FQDESV (reference sequence). The V end was cut by 5 bases, the J end by 7 bases, with 15 bases between. CDR3 length equals 13 residues. The rearrangement links TRBV11-1 to TRBJ2-7; D is perhaps TRBD2 (6 bases). This receptor was taken from a human donor with non-small cell lung cancer whose response to radiotherapy plus ipilimumab could not be evaluated. Some clones in this sample may be carry-over from other donors' samples. The sequencing here drew on peripheral blood, taken from a patient treated with radiotherapy plus ipilimumab. The DNA for the CDR3 is TGTGCCAGCAGCAAACCGGGACTCTGGGAGCAGTACTTC. This translates into CASSKPGLWEQYF. Drawing the rest from reference TRBV11-1 and TRBJ2-7, the complete variable domain is EAEVAQSPRYKITEKSQAVAFWCDPISGHATLYWYRQILGQGPELLVQFQDESVVDDSQLPKDRFSAERLKGVDSTLKIQPAELGDSAMYLCASSKPGLWEQYFGPGTRLTVT.